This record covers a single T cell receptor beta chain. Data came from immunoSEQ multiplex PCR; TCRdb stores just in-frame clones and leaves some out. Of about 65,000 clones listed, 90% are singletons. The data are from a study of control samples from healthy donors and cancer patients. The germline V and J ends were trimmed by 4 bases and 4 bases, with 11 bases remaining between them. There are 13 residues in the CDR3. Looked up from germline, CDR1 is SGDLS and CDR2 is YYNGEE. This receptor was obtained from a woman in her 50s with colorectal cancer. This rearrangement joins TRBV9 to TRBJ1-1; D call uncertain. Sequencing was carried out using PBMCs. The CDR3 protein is CASSPLLGTEAFF. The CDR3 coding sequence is TGTGCCAGCAGCCCCCTATTGGGCACTGAAGCTTTCTTT.